The 28 T cell receptor beta chains below come from one sample, sequenced in a study of T-cell reconstitution after alpha-beta-depleted transplantation in children. During its preparation, the TCRbeta library received unique molecular identifiers. TCRdb analysed the PCR reads with MiXCR anew, one entry per CDR3 protein. Here the sample spans about 610,000 distinct CDR3 sequences, 10% to 13% being singletons. The sequenced sample was PBMCs from the stem cell graft donor, obtained from the stem cell graft. These receptors all stem from a human donor who donated a stem cell graft to a child with acute myeloid leukemia.

This clonotype was detected only a few times. The CDR3 DNA follows: TGTGCCAGCAGCCACCCGGGACCCGAAGGAATTACGCAGTATTTT. Amino acid sequence: CASSHPGPEGITQYF. The chain has TRBV4-2 and TRBJ2-3; D tentatively fits TRBD1 or TRBD2 (5 bases each). CDR3 length equals 15 residues. Per the germline V gene, CDR1 is LGHNA and CDR2 is YNFKEQ. Trimming removed 3 bases from V and 8 bases from J, with 18 bases in between.

This clonotype was counted ten times or more. DNA of the CDR3: TGTGCCAGCAGCCTCTACCGGGACAGGGTGAATGAGCAGTTCTTC. Translated, it gives CASSLYRDRVNEQFF. The gene calls are TRBV3-1 and TRBJ2-1; 9 bases are shared with TRBD1. The ends lost 4 bases at V and 7 bases at J; junction bases unmatched: 8. The CDR3 contains 15 residues. Germline loops: CDR1 LGHDT, CDR2 YNNKEL (reference sequence).

This clonotype occurred many times. This chain uses TRBV4-3 with TRBJ1-1; maybe TRBD1 (6 bases). The CDR3 contains 15 residues. V was pared by 0 bases and J by 6 bases, with 14 bases between. Per germline, CDR1 LGHNA and CDR2 YSLEER. CDR3 loop: CASSQDSAGESEAFF. The CDR3 coding sequence is TGCGCCAGCAGCCAAGATTCCGCAGGGGAGTCTGAAGCTTTCTTT.

A word on this clonotype: A much bigger clone sits one base away, suggesting this may be a read error. This chain uses TRBV6-1 with TRBJ2-1, with D tentatively TRBD1 or TRBD2 (5 bases each). CDR1 MNHNS and CDR2 SASEGT come from the germline V gene. This CDR3 is built from 14 residues. In DNA, the CDR3 is TGTGCCAGCAGTGGATGGGACGGCTACAATGAGCAGATCTTC. It codes for CASSGWDGYNEQIF.

This clonotype was observed a few times. The CDR3: CASSSSSGRASYNEQFF. The CDR3 DNA sequence: TGCGCCAGCAGTTCATCTAGCGGGAGGGCCTCCTACAATGAGCAGTTCTTC. The chain is built from TRBV5-1 and TRBJ2-1, with 12 bases aligning to TRBD2. From germline, CDR1 is SGHRS and CDR2 YFSETQ. V shed 5 bases and J 0 bases; nucleotides not matched to a gene: 6. The CDR3 sequence is 17 residues long.

This clonotype turned up a few times. The J gene is TRBJ2-1, the V gene TRBV4-2, with TRBD2 matching 9 bases. The CDR3 contains 14 residues. Germline V gene lookup returns CDR1 LGHNA and CDR2 YNFKEQ. V was pared by 2 bases and J by 5 bases, with 1 base of the junction left unmatched. Written as DNA, the CDR3 is TGTGCCAGCAGCCAACGACTAGCGGACAATGAGCAGTTCTTC. As protein: CASSQRLADNEQFF.

With regard to this clonotype: A read error may produce the germline difference seen at one junction end. The V and J genes are TRBV7-9 and TRBJ2-7; D call uncertain. This CDR3 contains 14 residues. Germline CDR1 reads SEHNR; CDR2 reads FQNEAQ (reference sequence). Here the CDR3 DNA reads TGTGCCAGCAGCTTACCTTGGGCCTCCAACGAGCAGTACTTC. Translating it yields CASSLPWASNEQYF.

This chain links TRBV5-4 with TRBJ2-1, with D perhaps assigned TRBD1 or TRBD2 (6 bases each). The germline gives CDR1 SGHNT, CDR2 YYREEE (reference sequence). Trimming took off 0 bases at V and 6 bases at J, with 16 bases between the two ends. The CDR3 length is 16 residues. The CDR3 loop is CASSLEGGPRGNEQFF. In DNA form, the CDR3 reads TGTGCCAGCAGCTTGGAGGGGGGACCCAGAGGCAATGAGCAGTTCTTC.

The rearrangement joins TRBV7-9 to TRBJ2-3; 8 positions agree with TRBD2. Trimming took 1 base from V and 1 from J; bases not matched to a gene: 4. The germline gives CDR1 SEHNR, CDR2 FQNEAQ (reference sequence). The CDR3 length is 16 residues. CDR3 in DNA: TGTGCCAGCAGCTTAGAACTAGCGGTTCGCACAGATACGCAGTATTTT. Translating gives CASSLELAVRTDTQYF.

This clonotype has a count of ten or more. The rearrangement joins TRBV5-1 to TRBJ2-1; a weak D match, TRBD2 (6 bases). Deletions cut 4 bases from V and 3 bases from J, with 14 bases between. The CDR3 spans 15 residues. In germline, CDR1 is SGHRS, CDR2 YFSETQ. CDR3 residues: CASSLDGTVYNEQFF. The CDR3 bases are TGCGCCAGCAGCCTGGACGGGACTGTCTACAATGAGCAGTTCTTC.

This clonotype has just a few counts. This sequence joins TRBV28 and TRBJ1-1, with D perhaps TRBD1 (5 bases). The V end lost 6 bases, the J end lost 11 bases, and 16 bases lay between the germline ends. The germline gives CDR1 MDHEN, CDR2 SYDVKM. CDR3 length equals 12 residues. The CDR3 DNA sequence: TGTGCCAGCAGCGATCTGTGGGACGGGGCTTTCTTT. As protein: CASSDLWDGAFF.

The V and J genes are TRBV5-1 and TRBJ2-2; no definite D call. The CDR3 covers 13 residues. CDR1 and CDR2 from the germline V gene are SGHRS and YFSETQ. Trimming cost V 2 bases and J 5 bases, with 7 bases left between them. CDR3 DNA sequence: TGCGCCAGCAGCTTCTCCGAAACCGGGGAGCTGTTTTTT. This gives the protein CASSFSETGELFF. Using reference TRBV5-1 and TRBJ2-2 for the parts outside the CDR3, the full variable domain is KAGVTQTPRYLIKTRGQQVTLSCSPISGHRSVSWYQQTPGQGLQFLFEYFSETQRNKGNFPGRFSGRQFSNSRSEMNVSTLELGDSALYLCASSFSETGELFFGEGSRLTVL.

This clonotype came up many times. The chain uses TRBV29-1 and TRBJ2-1; 8 positions agree with TRBD2. V lost 4 bases and J lost 5; bases outside the gene matches: 10. There are 15 residues in the CDR3. Per the germline V gene, CDR1 is SQVTM and CDR2 is ANQGSEA. This CDR3 is CSVGALIGGDNEQFF. The CDR3 DNA reads TGCAGCGTTGGAGCCCTAATCGGGGGGGACAATGAGCAGTTCTTC.

V and J are TRBV14 and TRBJ2-5; perhaps D is TRBD1 or TRBD2 (5 bases each). The CDR3 is made up of 13 amino acids. V was trimmed by 6 bases and J by 1 base, leaving 9 bases between them. CDR1 SGHDN and CDR2 FVKESK come from the germline V gene. Here the CDR3 reads CASRRDVQETQYF. For the CDR3, the DNA is TGTGCCAGCAGGAGGGACGTCCAAGAGACCCAGTACTTC.

The rearrangement uses TRBV20-1 and TRBJ2-3; D not certain. CDR1 is DFQATT, CDR2 SNEGSKA, per germline (reference sequence). With 6 bases removed from V and 0 bases from J, the gap between germline ends came to 13 bases. This CDR3 contains 14 residues. CDR3: CSAVDTSSTDTQYF. The CDR3 DNA reads TGCAGTGCCGTAGACACGTCTAGCACAGATACGCAGTATTTT.

The CDR3 sequence is CASSQRLAESWEQYF. The DNA of the CDR3 is TGTGCCAGCAGCCAGAGACTAGCGGAGAGTTGGGAGCAGTACTTC. This rearrangement joins TRBV3-1 to TRBJ2-7; 9 bases agree with TRBD2. With 3 bases clipped from V and 7 bases from J, the junction kept 10 bases outside the gene matches. CDR1 is LGHDT and CDR2 is YNNKEL in the germline V gene (reference sequence). The CDR3 runs 15 residues.

Turning to this clonotype: The CDR3 does not close with the conserved phenylalanine or tryptophan, likely indicating a read error. The J gene is TRBJ1-5, the V gene TRBV12-3 or TRBV12-4; D remains ambiguous. The CDR3 contains 14 residues. Trimming stripped 3 bases from V and 3 bases from J, with 9 bases between. CDR3 region: CASSLEGYNQPQHS. The CDR3 DNA reads TGTGCCAGCAGTTTGGAAGGCTACAATCAGCCCCAGCATTCT.

This clonotype has only a few counts. The chain employs TRBV7-2 and TRBJ2-7; weak D call: TRBD2 (6 bases). The CDR3 runs to 15 residues. Deletions cut 5 bases from V and 5 bases from J, with 19 bases between. Germline lookup yields CDR1 SGHTA and CDR2 FQGNSA. Here the CDR3 DNA reads TGTGCCAGCAGCCGTCCCCCGGGAGCTGAGAACGAGCAGTACTTC. It encodes CASSRPPGAENEQYF.

In this sample, this clonotype turned up many times. This rearrangement joins TRBV20-1 to TRBJ1-3; TRBD1 agrees at 7 bases. Looked up from germline, CDR1 is DFQATT and CDR2 is SNEGSKA (reference sequence). CDR3 length equals 16 residues. Germline trimming cut 0 bases from V and 1 base from J; bases unmatched to any gene: 6. The CDR3 region has the DNA TGCAGTGCTAGAGACCGAATACAGGGGTCTGGAAACACCATATATTTT. Its protein product is CSARDRIQGSGNTIYF.

This clonotype was picked up many times. V usage is TRBV10-3 and J usage is TRBJ2-1; no firm D call. V lost 0 bases and J 2 bases, leaving 8 bases between the germline ends. This CDR3 has 15 residues. Germline V gives CDR1 ENHRY, CDR2 SYGVKD. DNA of the CDR3: TGTGCCATCAGTGAGTCTGGCGAACCCTACAATGAGCAGTTCTTC. Translated: CAISESGEPYNEQFF.

This clonotype was seen a handful of times. The chain links TRBV20-1 to TRBJ2-5; D tentatively reads TRBD1 or TRBD2 (5 bases each). The germline gives CDR1 DFQATT, CDR2 SNEGSKA (reference sequence). Trimming shortened V by 3 bases and J by 5 bases, and 19 bases separated the two germline ends. The CDR3 contains 15 residues. This chain's CDR3 is CSARGAGTPRETQYF. The CDR3 DNA follows: TGCAGTGCTAGGGGAGCAGGGACGCCCCGGGAGACCCAGTACTTC.

This clonotype has a count of ten or more. This chain links TRBV7-9 with TRBJ1-2; D is unclear. The CDR3 contains 15 residues. Deletions cut 5 bases from V and 4 bases from J, with 17 bases between. The germline V gene has CDR1 SEHNR and CDR2 FQNEAQ (reference sequence). The CDR3: CASSARRRESYGYTF. Here the CDR3 DNA reads TGTGCCAGCAGCGCACGCAGACGGGAGAGCTATGGCTACACCTTC.

Many counts were recorded for this clonotype. This chain links TRBV12-5 with TRBJ2-5; TRBD1 might be the D (5 bases). The V end lost 4 bases, the J end lost 7 bases, and 7 bases lay between the germline ends. The germline CDR1 and CDR2 sequences are LGHNT and FRNRAP. This CDR3 comprises 11 residues. The CDR3 sequence is CASGSQGTQYF. The CDR3 DNA reads TGTGCTAGTGGTTCCCAGGGGACCCAGTACTTC.

The CDR3 DNA reads as TGTGCCAGCAGCTTAGTAAATTGGGGGGCTGGGGAGCAGTTCTTC. This sequence encodes CASSLVNWGAGEQFF. The rearrangement links TRBV7-9 to TRBJ2-1, with D perhaps being TRBD1 or TRBD2 (6 bases each). V lost 1 base and J lost 10, with 17 bases in between. The CDR3 spans 15 residues. Germline CDR1 and CDR2: SEHNR and FQNEAQ (reference sequence).

This clonotype was seen ten or more times. The rearrangement uses TRBV15 and TRBJ1-5; D may be TRBD1 (5 bases). The length of the CDR3 is 16 residues. Trimming took 3 bases from V and 1 from J, leaving 13 bases between them. Germline CDR1 reads LNHNV; CDR2 reads YYDKDF (reference sequence). As DNA, the CDR3 is TGTGCCACCAGCAGCCTCCGGGACCGGAGCAATCAGCCCCAGCATTTT. Translation gives CATSSLRDRSNQPQHF.

Ten or more counts support this clonotype. The chain uses TRBV7-6 and TRBJ2-2; D is undetermined. V dropped 0 bases and J dropped 9 bases, with 14 bases sitting between them. The CDR3 sequence is 15 residues long. CDR1 is SGHVS, CDR2 FNYEAQ, per germline. CDR3 in amino acids: CASSLAPREERELFF. The CDR3 region has the DNA TGTGCCAGCAGCTTAGCGCCAAGGGAAGAACGGGAGCTGTTTTTT.

The V call is TRBV12-3 or TRBV12-4, the J call TRBJ1-2; D not resolved. The V gene lost 3 bases and the J gene lost 3 bases, with 5 bases spanning the gap. The length of the CDR3 is 12 residues. CDR3: CASSFDDYGYTF. CDR3 DNA sequence: TGTGCCAGCAGTTTCGATGACTATGGCTACACCTTC.

V gene TRBV29-1 combines with J gene TRBJ2-1, with 7 bases identical to TRBD1. Germline V gives CDR1 SQVTM, CDR2 ANQGSEA. This CDR3 contains 13 residues. V was pared by 4 bases and J by 1 base, with 1 base of the junction left unmatched. The chain's CDR3 is CSVAQGSYNEQFF. CDR3 nucleotide sequence: TGCAGCGTTGCACAGGGGTCCTACAATGAGCAGTTCTTC.